This T cell receptor (beta chain) comes out of a study of molecular identifiers for immune sequencing clone quantification. The sorting of naive CD8 T cells used the CD8+CD4-CCR7+CD45RA+ phenotype. The germline CDR1 and CDR2 sequences are SGHDN and FVKESK. V lost 1 base and J 7 bases, leaving 17 bases between the germline ends. The CDR3 has 15 residues. TCRdb ran MiXCR on the PCR reads and lists one entry per CDR3 protein. The data hold around 470,000 distinct CDR3 sequences, with about a fifth observed a single time. The sample consisted of naive CD8+ T cells from blood, with Jurkat cell RNA spiked in. The subset denotes: FACS-sorted CD8+CD4-CCR7+CD45RA+ naive T cells. The sequence was collected from a human donor in good health. Some libraries in this study had Jurkat cell RNA spiked in. This sequence joins TRBV14 and TRBJ2-7; D is ambiguous. The CDR3 DNA reads as TGTGCCAGCAGCCAAGGGCAACACCTCCTGTGGGAGCAGTACTTC. Its translation is CASSQGQHLLWEQYF.